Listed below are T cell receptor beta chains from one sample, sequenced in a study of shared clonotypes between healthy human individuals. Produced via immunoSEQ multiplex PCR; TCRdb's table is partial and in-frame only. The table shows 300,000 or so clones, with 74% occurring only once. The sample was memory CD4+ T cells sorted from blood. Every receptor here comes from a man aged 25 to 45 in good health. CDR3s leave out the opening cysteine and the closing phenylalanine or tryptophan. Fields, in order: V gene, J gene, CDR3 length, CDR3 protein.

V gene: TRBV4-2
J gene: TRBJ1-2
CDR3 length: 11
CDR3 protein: ASSQEVGYGYT

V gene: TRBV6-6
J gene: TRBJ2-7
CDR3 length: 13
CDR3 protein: ASSYSEGRLYEQY

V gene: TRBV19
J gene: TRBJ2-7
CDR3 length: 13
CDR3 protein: ASSRRAAGSYEQY

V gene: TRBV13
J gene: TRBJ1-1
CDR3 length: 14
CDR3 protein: ASSSAAGQAYTEAF

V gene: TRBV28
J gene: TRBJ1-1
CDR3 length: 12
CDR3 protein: ASSLVGGNTEAF

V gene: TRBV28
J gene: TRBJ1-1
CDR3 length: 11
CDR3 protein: ASSVTADPEAF

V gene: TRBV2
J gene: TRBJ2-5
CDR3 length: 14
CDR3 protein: ASSEALHRGRETQY

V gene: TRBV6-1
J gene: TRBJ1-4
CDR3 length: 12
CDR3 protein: ASRLDRGNEKLF

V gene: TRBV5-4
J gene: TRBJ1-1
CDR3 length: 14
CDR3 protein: ASSLAQGQMNTEAF

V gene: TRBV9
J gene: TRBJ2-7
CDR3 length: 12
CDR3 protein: ASSSLAGELEQY

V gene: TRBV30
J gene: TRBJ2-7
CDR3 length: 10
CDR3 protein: AWRGRSYEQY

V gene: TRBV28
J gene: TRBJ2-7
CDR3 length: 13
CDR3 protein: ATALTGTASYEQY

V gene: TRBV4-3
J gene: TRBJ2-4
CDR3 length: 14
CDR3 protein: ASSQDLGGNKNIQY

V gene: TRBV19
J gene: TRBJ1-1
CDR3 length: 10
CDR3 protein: ASSGGGFEAF

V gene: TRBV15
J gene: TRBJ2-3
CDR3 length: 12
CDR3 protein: ATSGGRITDTQY

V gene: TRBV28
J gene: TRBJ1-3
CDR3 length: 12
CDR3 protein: ASSLDNSGNTIY

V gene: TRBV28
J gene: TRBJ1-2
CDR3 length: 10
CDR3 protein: ASSVGNYGYT

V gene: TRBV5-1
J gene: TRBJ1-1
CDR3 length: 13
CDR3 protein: ASSFMPDMNTEAF

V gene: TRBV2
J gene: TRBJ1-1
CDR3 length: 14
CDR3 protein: ASSVYGMDMNTEAF

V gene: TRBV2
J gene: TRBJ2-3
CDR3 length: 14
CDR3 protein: ASSEARDRGADTQY

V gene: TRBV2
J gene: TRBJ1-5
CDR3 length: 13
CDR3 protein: ASSGDGQGNQPQH

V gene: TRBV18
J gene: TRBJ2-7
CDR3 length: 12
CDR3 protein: ASSPVGRAHEQY

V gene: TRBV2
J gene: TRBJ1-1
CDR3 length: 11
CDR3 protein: ASRADGGTEAF

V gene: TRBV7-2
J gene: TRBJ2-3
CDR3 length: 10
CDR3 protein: ASSHTADTQY

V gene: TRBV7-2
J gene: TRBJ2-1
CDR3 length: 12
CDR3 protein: ASSPATWSGEQF

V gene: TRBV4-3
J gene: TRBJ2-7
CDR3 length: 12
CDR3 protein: ASSQDLAANEQY

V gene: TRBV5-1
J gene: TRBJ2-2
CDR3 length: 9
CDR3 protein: ASSGEGELF

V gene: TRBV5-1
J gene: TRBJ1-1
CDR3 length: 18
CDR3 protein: ASSSTTGGVGIGMNTEAF

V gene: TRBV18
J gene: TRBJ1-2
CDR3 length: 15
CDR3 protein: ASSGPSSGTGIFSYT

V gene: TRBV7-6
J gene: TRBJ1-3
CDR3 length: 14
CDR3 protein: ASSLKQGATGNTIY

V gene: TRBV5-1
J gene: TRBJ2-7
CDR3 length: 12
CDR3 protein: ASSLVPQGDEQY

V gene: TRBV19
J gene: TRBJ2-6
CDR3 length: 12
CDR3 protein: ASQAAAGANVLT

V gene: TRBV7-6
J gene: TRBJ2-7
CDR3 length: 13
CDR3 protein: ASSSGISGSGEQY

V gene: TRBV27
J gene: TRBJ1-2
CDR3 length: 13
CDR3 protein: ASRGTGALNYGYT

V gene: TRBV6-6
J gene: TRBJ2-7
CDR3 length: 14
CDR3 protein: ASSSNGLAGYYEQY

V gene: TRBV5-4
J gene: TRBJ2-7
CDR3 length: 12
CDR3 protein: ASSLGPSSYEQY

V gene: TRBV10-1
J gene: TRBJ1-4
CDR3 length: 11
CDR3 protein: ASSGGTNEKLF

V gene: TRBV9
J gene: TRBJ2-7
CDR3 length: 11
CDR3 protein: ASSVGLAGEVR

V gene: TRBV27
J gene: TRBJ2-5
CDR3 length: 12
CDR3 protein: ASKDRDREETQY

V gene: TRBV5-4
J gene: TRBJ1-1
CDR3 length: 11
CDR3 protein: ASSLQQNTEAF